This T cell receptor (beta chain) comes out of a study of shared clonotypes between healthy human individuals. Profiled with immunoSEQ multiplex PCR; TCRdb holds only in-frame clones, not every one. The repertoire includes more than 450,000 clones, less than 85% of them detected once, and approximately 13% sits in the top ten. CDR1 is LNHDA, CDR2 SQIVND, per germline (reference sequence). The CDR3 runs to 13 residues. Trimming at V came to 7 bases and at J to 8 bases, leaving 8 bases not matched to a gene. The origin of this receptor is a woman aged 35 to 49 in good health. Some clones in this sample may be carry-over from other donors' samples. V usage is TRBV19 and J usage is TRBJ1-2, with TRBD1 identical over 9 bases. Sample: PBMCs. CDR3 in DNA: TGTGCCAGTACCCCACAGGGGGCGCCGGGCTACACCTTC. Translation gives CASTPQGAPGYTF.